Presented here are 31 T cell receptor beta chains from one specimen sequenced in a study of chemoradiotherapy in HPV16-positive cancers. Assay used: immunoSEQ multiplex PCR; TCRdb lists only in-frame clones, some missing. Of approximately 19,000 clones listed, around 88% are singletons. The source material was blood, sampled from a patient who underwent chemoradiotherapy. Receptors originate from a human donor with HPV-associated anogenital cancer.

The J gene is TRBJ2-3, the V gene TRBV7-9; TRBD2 matches 7 bases. Per the germline V gene, CDR1 is SEHNR and CDR2 is FQNEAQ (reference sequence). Trimming at V came to 3 bases and at J to 3 bases, leaving 3 bases not matched to a gene. The CDR3 is 14 amino acids. The CDR3 reads CASSLAGETDTQYF. CDR3 nucleotide sequence: TGTGCCAGCAGCTTGGCGGGGGAAACAGATACGCAGTATTTT.

V usage is TRBV6-5 and J usage is TRBJ1-3; D unresolved. Per the germline V gene, CDR1 is MNHEY and CDR2 is SVGAGI. The CDR3 is 10 residues long. Trimming removed 5 bases at V and 14 bases at J, with 10 bases between. The CDR3 DNA is TGTGCCAGCAGTGAATGGAGGGTATATTTT. Protein sequence: CASSEWRVYF.

The chain joins TRBV2 to TRBJ1-2, with no clear D. Looked up from germline, CDR1 is SNHLY and CDR2 is FYNNEI. V was shortened by 3 bases and J by 4 bases, with 9 bases between the two germline ends. This CDR3 region has 13 residues. CDR3 residues: CASSDRQPYGYTF. The CDR3 DNA is TGTGCCAGCAGTGACCGGCAGCCCTATGGCTACACCTTC. Variable domain in full (rest from reference TRBV2 and TRBJ1-2): EPEVTQTPSHQVTQMGQEVILRCVPISNHLYFYWYRQILGQKVEFLVSFYNNEISEKSEIFDDQFSVERPDGSNFTLKIRSTKLEDSAMYFCASSDRQPYGYTFGSGTRLTVV.

This clone is a singleton in its sample. The V gene is TRBV7-9, the J gene TRBJ2-2; TRBD1 aligns across 10 bases. V dropped 3 bases and J dropped 4; count of bases not matched to a gene: 5. The CDR3 sequence is 16 residues long. In germline, CDR1 is SEHNR, CDR2 FQNEAQ (reference sequence). The CDR3 spells CASSFRDRGGTGELFF. In DNA, the CDR3 is TGTGCCAGCAGCTTTAGGGACAGGGGAGGCACCGGGGAGCTGTTTTTT.

The rearrangement uses TRBV7-6 and TRBJ2-4; TRBD1 matches at 11 bases. The CDR3 contains 15 residues. The germline gives CDR1 SGHVS, CDR2 FNYEAQ. The junction had 7 bases not matched to a gene; V was cut back by 5 bases and J by 7 bases. In DNA, the CDR3 is TGTGCCAGCAGCCAGGGACAGGGGGTACGGAACATTCAGTACTTC. Translation gives CASSQGQGVRNIQYF.

This chain uses TRBV18 with TRBJ2-1; D is perhaps TRBD1 (6 bases). Trimming stripped 5 bases from V and 6 bases from J, with 11 bases between. The CDR3 covers 13 residues. The germline CDR1 and CDR2 sequences are KGHSH and LQKENI. The CDR3 sequence: CASSSGTSNEQFF. The CDR3 bases are TGTGCCAGCTCATCGGGGACATCCAATGAGCAGTTCTTC.

The V and J genes are TRBV11-2 and TRBJ2-5; D is undetermined. Germline values: CDR1 SGHAT, CDR2 FQNNGV. Trimming took off 0 bases at V and 5 bases at J, with 7 bases between the two ends. The CDR3 sequence is 13 residues long. CDR3 sequence (DNA): TGTGCCAGCAGCTTAGAATCATTGGAGACCCAGTACTTC. It specifies CASSLESLETQYF.

The V gene is TRBV7-3, the J gene TRBJ2-5, with 7 bases fitting TRBD1. This CDR3 is built from 13 residues. Per germline, CDR1 SGHTA and CDR2 FQGTGA. The junction had 5 bases not matched to a gene; V was cut back by 5 bases and J by 5 bases. CDR3 protein: CASSTRDSETQYF. CDR3 nucleotides: TGTGCCAGCAGCACACGGGACAGCGAGACCCAGTACTTC. Supplemented by reference TRBV7-3 and TRBJ2-5, the full variable domain reads GAGVSQTPSNKVTEKGKYVELRCDPISGHTALYWYRQSLGQGPEFLIYFQGTGAADDSGLPNDRFFAVRPEGSVSTLKIQRTERGDSAVYLCASSTRDSETQYFGPGTRLLVL.

The chain couples TRBV6-4 to TRBJ1-1, with D hard to call. With 0 bases removed from V and 1 base from J, the gap between germline ends came to 6 bases. Germline CDR1 reads MRHNA; CDR2 reads SNTAGT. This CDR3 comprises 14 residues. CDR3 protein: CASSDSDRNTEAFF. CDR3 nucleotide sequence: TGTGCCAGCAGTGACTCGGACCGGAACACTGAAGCTTTCTTT.

This clone was seen just once. The J gene is TRBJ1-1, the V gene TRBV9, with TRBD1 as a possible D gene (6 bases). V lost 2 bases and J lost 1, with 9 bases in between. Germline V gives CDR1 SGDLS, CDR2 YYNGEE. This CDR3 is 14 amino acids long. CDR3 nucleotide sequence: TGTGCCAGCAGCGTCTTACAGGGGAACACTGAAGCTTTCTTT. As protein: CASSVLQGNTEAFF.

The rearrangement links TRBV2 to TRBJ1-2, with 7 positions matching TRBD1. V dropped 6 bases and J dropped 4; count of bases not matched to a gene: 8. The CDR3 is 14 residues long. CDR1 SNHLY and CDR2 FYNNEI come from the germline V gene. The chain's CDR3 is CASSRDSLIYGYTF. CDR3 in DNA: TGTGCCAGCAGCAGGGACAGCCTCATCTATGGCTACACCTTC.

This clone has just a few counts. The V gene is TRBV10-3, the J gene TRBJ2-1; D unresolved. The V gene lost 0 bases and the J gene lost 5 bases, with 11 bases spanning the gap. The V gene's germline CDR1 is ENHRY and CDR2 SYGVKD. The CDR3 is 15 residues long. CDR3 amino acids: CAISESSGYNNEQFF. CDR3 coding DNA: TGTGCCATCAGTGAGTCGTCGGGCTACAACAATGAGCAGTTCTTC.

J is TRBJ1-2 and V is TRBV27, with 7 bases fitting TRBD1. From germline, CDR1 is MNHEY and CDR2 SMNVEV (reference sequence). Trimming cost V 4 bases and J 8 bases; bases outside gene matches: 10. This CDR3 comprises 14 residues. As DNA, the CDR3 is TGTGCCAGCAGTTCCCGACAGGGCTTCGGAGGCTACACCTTC. Protein: CASSSRQGFGGYTF.

The rearrangement links TRBV9 to TRBJ1-3, with D unresolved. This CDR3 has 14 residues. The germline V and J ends were trimmed by 4 bases and 3 bases, with 11 bases remaining between them. The germline V gene encodes CDR1 SGDLS and CDR2 YYNGEE. The CDR3 is CASSPGSFGNTIYF. The CDR3 DNA is TGTGCCAGCAGCCCAGGAAGTTTTGGAAACACCATATATTTT. Complete variable domain (other parts from reference TRBV9 and TRBJ1-3): DSGVTQTPKHLITATGQRVTLRCSPRSGDLSVYWYQQSLDQGLQFLIQYYNGEERAKGNILERFSAQQFPDLHSELNLSSLELGDSALYFCASSPGSFGNTIYFGEGSWLTVV.

The chain carries TRBV12-5 and TRBJ2-5; D not resolved. Germline loops: CDR1 LGHNT, CDR2 FRNRAP. The CDR3 is 11 residues long. Between the trimmed V and J ends, which lost 0 bases and 5 bases, there was a span of 1 base. CDR3 protein: CASGLVETQYF. The CDR3 region has the DNA TGTGCTAGTGGTTTGGTCGAGACCCAGTACTTC. Based on the CDR3 plus reference TRBV12-5 and TRBJ2-5, the full variable domain is DARVTQTPRHKVTEMGQEVTMRCQPILGHNTVFWYRQTMMQGLELLAYFRNRAPLDDSGMPKDRFSAEMPDATLATLKIQPSEPRDSAVYFCASGLVETQYFGPGTRLLVL.

This chain uses TRBV4-3 with TRBJ1-1, with unresolved D. This CDR3 is 15 amino acids long. The germline V gene encodes CDR1 LGHNA and CDR2 YSLEER. V dropped 7 bases and J dropped 1 base, with 16 bases sitting between them. Here the CDR3 reads CASTYESGGNTEAFF. The CDR3 DNA follows: TGCGCCAGCACTTACGAGAGTGGAGGGAACACTGAAGCTTTCTTT.

This chain connects TRBV6-1 to TRBJ2-1; 10 bases agree with TRBD2. Trimming cost V 6 bases and J 9 bases; bases outside gene matches: 8. The V gene's germline CDR1 is MNHNS and CDR2 SASEGT. The CDR3 runs to 14 residues. The CDR3 loop reads CASSEPGLAIEQFF. The DNA of the CDR3 is TGTGCCAGCAGCGAACCGGGACTAGCGATTGAGCAGTTCTTC.

V gene TRBV18 combines with J gene TRBJ2-3; D might be TRBD1 (5 bases). The CDR3 is made up of 13 amino acids. From germline, CDR1 is KGHSH and CDR2 LQKENI. V was trimmed by 6 bases and J by 4 bases, leaving 11 bases between them. In DNA, the CDR3 is TGTGCCAGCTCCCCCAGGGTCGCAGATACGCAGTATTTT. Encoded protein: CASSPRVADTQYF. The full variable domain, its missing parts supplied by reference TRBV18 and TRBJ2-3, is NAGVMQNPRHLVRRRGQEARLRCSPMKGHSHVYWYRQLPEEGLKFMVYLQKENIIDESGMPKERFSAEFPKEGPSILRIQQVVRGDSAAYFCASSPRVADTQYFGPGTRLTVL.

The V and J genes are TRBV5-6 and TRBJ1-5; D gene unclear. Germline assignment: CDR1 SGHDT and CDR2 YYEEEE. The V and J ends lost 0 bases and 4 bases respectively, with 14 bases between them. The CDR3 consists of 16 residues. The CDR3 region is CASSLEGGIGNQPQHF. CDR3 nucleotide sequence: TGTGCCAGCAGCTTGGAGGGAGGGATCGGTAATCAGCCCCAGCATTTT. Full variable domain (missing parts from reference TRBV5-6 and TRBJ1-5): DAGVTQSPTHLIKTRGQQVTLRCSPKSGHDTVSWYQQALGQGPQFIFQYYEEEERQRGNFPDRFSGHQFPNYSSELNVNALLLGDSALYLCASSLEGGIGNQPQHFGDGTRLSIL.

This sequence joins TRBV29-1 and TRBJ2-3, with D possibly being TRBD2 (6 bases). The ends were cut back, 5 bases at V and 4 bases at J, with 16 bases in the middle. The CDR3 covers 14 residues. Germline CDR1 is SQVTM and CDR2 is ANQGSEA. CDR3 nucleotide sequence: TGCAGCGTTCGGGCGGGGCGGGGAGCAGATACGCAGTATTTT. Translation gives CSVRAGRGADTQYF.

This chain connects TRBV7-9 to TRBJ2-7, with 14 bases identical to TRBD2. Germline trimming cut 5 bases from V and 7 bases from J; bases unmatched to any gene: 13. CDR1 and CDR2 from the germline V gene are SEHNR and FQNEAQ (reference sequence). The CDR3 runs to 17 residues. The CDR3 region has the DNA TGTGCCAGCAGCCGGACTAGCGGGGGGCTTCGGGAGGTAGAGCAGTACTTC. Translating gives CASSRTSGGLREVEQYF.

To note about this clone: The junction departs from germline at one end; a sequencing error may be responsible. This CDR3 reads CTSGRGGNTGELFF. Here the CDR3 DNA reads TGTACCAGCGGCAGAGGGGGGAACACCGGGGAGCTGTTTTTT. The rearrangement joins TRBV11-2 to TRBJ2-2, with D perhaps TRBD1 (6 bases). This CDR3 region has 14 residues. The germline V gene has CDR1 SGHAT and CDR2 FQNNGV.

The chain has TRBV27 and TRBJ1-2; 9 nucleotides agree with TRBD1. The CDR3 extends over 15 amino acids. Germline lookup yields CDR1 MNHEY and CDR2 SMNVEV (reference sequence). The J segment lost 7 bases and the V segment lost 3 bases, leaving 9 bases of the junction unmatched. The CDR3 coding sequence is TGTGCCAGCAGTTTTGGGGGACAGGGAACCAGTGGCTACACCTTC. Protein: CASSFGGQGTSGYTF.

This clone was detected once. The chain joins TRBV6-1 to TRBJ2-7; 8 nucleotides line up with TRBD1. Germline trimming cut 4 bases from V and 7 bases from J; bases unmatched to any gene: 6. The CDR3 has 13 residues. Germline V gene sequence: CDR1 MNHNS, CDR2 SASEGT. The CDR3 loop reads CASSGGQAREQYF. The DNA of the CDR3 is TGTGCCAGCAGTGGGGGACAGGCCCGGGAGCAGTACTTC.

V usage is TRBV6-5 and J usage is TRBJ1-1; possibly TRBD1 for D (6 bases). The V end was cut by 7 bases, the J end by 5 bases, with 14 bases between. Germline V gene lookup returns CDR1 MNHEY and CDR2 SVGAGI. This CDR3 has 13 residues. CDR3 region: CASTRGARTEAFF. The CDR3 coding sequence is TGTGCCAGCACCCGGGGGGCACGGACTGAAGCTTTCTTT.

The DNA of the CDR3 is TGTGCCAGCTCCCTAATAGGGGTCTCCTACGAGCAGTACTTC. Its protein is CASSLIGVSYEQYF. The rearrangement links TRBV18 to TRBJ2-7; possibly TRBD1 for D (5 bases). The CDR3 length is 14 residues. The germline V gene has CDR1 KGHSH and CDR2 LQKENI. V was pared by 6 bases and J by 0 bases, with 12 bases between.

The CDR3 DNA is TGTGCCTGGGCCACAAGCGGGTCTAATTCACCCCTCCACTTT. Its protein is CAWATSGSNSPLHF. The rearrangement joins TRBV30 to TRBJ1-6, with D unresolved. This CDR3 comprises 14 residues. Germline loops: CDR1 GTSNPN, CDR2 SVGIG (reference sequence). V was shortened by 5 bases and J by 6 bases, with 14 bases between the two germline ends.

The chain is built from TRBV6-5 and TRBJ1-4; weak D call: TRBD1 (6 bases). The germline V and J ends were trimmed by 5 bases and 3 bases, with 10 bases remaining between them. This CDR3 spans 14 amino acids. Germline values: CDR1 MNHEY, CDR2 SVGAGI. CDR3 in amino acids: CASSPRGANEKLFF. The DNA of the CDR3 is TGTGCCAGCAGTCCCAGGGGAGCTAATGAAAAACTGTTTTTT.

This clone was seen only a few times. The CDR3 sequence is CASTLPNPYEQYF. The DNA for the CDR3 is TGTGCCAGCACCCTCCCAAACCCCTACGAGCAGTACTTC. The chain carries TRBV5-8 and TRBJ2-7; D uncertain. There are 13 residues in the CDR3. V shed 6 bases and J shed 2 bases, with 12 bases lying between them. Germline CDR1 and CDR2: SGHTS and YDEGEE. The full variable domain, its missing parts supplied by reference TRBV5-8 and TRBJ2-7, is EAGVTQSPTHLIKTRGQQATLRCSPISGHTSVYWYQQALGLGLQFLLWYDEGEERNRGNFPPRFSGRQFPNYSSELNVNALELEDSALYLCASTLPNPYEQYFGPGTRLTVT.

This clone was seen only once. The chain recombines TRBV9 with TRBJ2-3; 7 positions agree with TRBD1. V trimming: 0 bases; J trimming: 4 bases; junction bases outside the gene matches: 5. Germline V gene sequence: CDR1 SGDLS, CDR2 YYNGEE. The CDR3 has 15 residues. The chain's CDR3 is CASSVEGDRADTQYF. In nucleotides, the CDR3 is TGTGCCAGCAGCGTAGAGGGGGACAGAGCAGATACGCAGTATTTT. The complete variable domain, with remaining parts taken from reference TRBV9 and TRBJ2-3, reads DSGVTQTPKHLITATGQRVTLRCSPRSGDLSVYWYQQSLDQGLQFLIQYYNGEERAKGNILERFSAQQFPDLHSELNLSSLELGDSALYFCASSVEGDRADTQYFGPGTRLTVL.

V usage is TRBV2 and J usage is TRBJ1-1, with unresolved D. The CDR3 loop spans 13 amino acids. Trimming took 6 bases from V and 6 from J, leaving 14 bases between them. The V gene's germline CDR1 is SNHLY and CDR2 FYNNEI. The CDR3 spells CASRTALGSEAFF. Here the CDR3 DNA reads TGTGCCAGCAGGACGGCCCTTGGGTCTGAAGCTTTCTTT.